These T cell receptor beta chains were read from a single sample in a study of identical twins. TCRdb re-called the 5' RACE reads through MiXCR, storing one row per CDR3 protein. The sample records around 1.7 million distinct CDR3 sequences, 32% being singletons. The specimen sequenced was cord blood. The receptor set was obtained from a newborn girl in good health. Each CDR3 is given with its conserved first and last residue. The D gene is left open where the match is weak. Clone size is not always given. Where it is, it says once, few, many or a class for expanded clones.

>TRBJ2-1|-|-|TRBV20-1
TGCAGTGCTGGAGAGCCGGGCCTAGCCACCAATGAGCAGTTCTTC
CSAGEPGLATNEQFF
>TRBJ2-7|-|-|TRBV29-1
TGCAGCGTTGAAGGTCGAGGTAGCGAGTCCTACAATGAGCAGTACTTC
CSVEGRGSESYNEQYF
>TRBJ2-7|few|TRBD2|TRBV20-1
TGCAGTGCTAGAGAGGCTAGCGGGAGCTCCTACGAGCAGTACTTC
CSAREASGSSYEQYF
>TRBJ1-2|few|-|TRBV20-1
TGCAGTGCTAGGGGCGATCTACATGGCTACACCTTC
CSARGDLHGYTF
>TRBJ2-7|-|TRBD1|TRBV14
TGTGCCAGCAGCCAAAAGACAGGGATGAAATACGAGCAGTACTTC
CASSQKTGMKYEQYF
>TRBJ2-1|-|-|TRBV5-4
TGTGCCAGCAGCTTGAAACATCCCCGTTTGCTTTGGTTCTTC
CASSLKHPRLLWFF
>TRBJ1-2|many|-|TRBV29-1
TGCAGCGTTGAACACGGCTCTTATGGCTACACCTTC
CSVEHGSYGYTF
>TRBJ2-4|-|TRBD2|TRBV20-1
TGCAGTGCTAGAGAATTGAAGCGGGAGATGAAAAACATTCAGTACTTC
CSARELKREMKNIQYF
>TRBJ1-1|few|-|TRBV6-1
TGTGCCAGCAGTGAGGGCCCGCAAACTGAAGCTTTCTTT
CASSEGPQTEAFF
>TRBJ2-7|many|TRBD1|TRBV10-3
TGTGCCATCTCGGACAGGGAAGGAGGGAACGAGCAGTACTTC
CAISDREGGNEQYF
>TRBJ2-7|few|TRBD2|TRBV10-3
TGTGCCATCAGTGTAGGGACTAGCGGGAGGAGCTACGAGCAGTACTTC
CAISVGTSGRSYEQYF
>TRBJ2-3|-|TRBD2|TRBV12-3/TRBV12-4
TGTGCCAGCAGTTTAGGCTCACTAGCGGGGAGAGCAGATACGCAGTATTTT
CASSLGSLAGRADTQYF
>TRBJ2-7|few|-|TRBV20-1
TGCAGTGCTAGAGTAGGAGGGGAGTACGAGCAGTACTTC
CSARVGGEYEQYF
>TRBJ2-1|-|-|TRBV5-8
TGTGCCAGCAGCTTGGCGGGTCAGAGGTACAATGAGCAGTTCTTC
CASSLAGQRYNEQFF
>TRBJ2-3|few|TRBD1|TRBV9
TGTGCCAGCAGCGTAGGTCCCGACCGGGACAGGGCTCTTGGTACGCAGTATTTT
CASSVGPDRDRALGTQYF
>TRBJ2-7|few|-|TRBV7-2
TGTGCCAGCAGCCCCCACCTAGACCCCTACGAGCAGTACTTC
CASSPHLDPYEQYF
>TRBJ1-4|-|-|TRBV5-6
TGTGCCAGCAGCTTAAGGGGATCCTGGGATGAAAAACTGTTTTTT
CASSLRGSWDEKLFF